This TCR beta chain was profiled in a study of cytomegalovirus exposure and HLA in healthy donors. Data came from immunoSEQ multiplex PCR; TCRdb stores just in-frame clones and leaves some out. The sample comprises roughly 95,000 clones, around 85% of which are singletons, and approximately 22% rests with the top ten. This clone has a single count. Sample: PBMCs. The sequence derives from a young man in good health and CMV-seropositive.

This chain's CDR3 is CAIRGDRLYEQYF. The CDR3 coding sequence is TGTGCCATCAGGGGGGACAGACTCTACGAGCAGTACTTC. This rearrangement joins TRBV10-3 to TRBJ2-7, with 7 bases aligning to TRBD1. Trimming at V came to 6 bases and at J to 3 bases, leaving 5 bases not matched to a gene. This CDR3 region has 13 residues. Germline CDR1 reads ENHRY; CDR2 reads SYGVKD.